A single sample gave rise to the 24 T cell receptor beta chains below, sequenced in a study of blood T cells in healthy people across ages. Combining a sample-barcoded 5' primer with a J-beta primer mix, a second PCR ran for about 7 to 11 cycles. TCRdb reanalysed the 5' RACE reads using MiXCR and keeps one entry per CDR3 protein. Altogether around 1,900,000 distinct CDR3 sequences are present, roughly 43% being singletons, with the ten largest covering about 23%. Material for sequencing was blood. The receptors shown here come from a human donor in good health.

This chain connects TRBV12-3 or TRBV12-4 to TRBJ2-7; tentative D call: TRBD1 (5 bases). Trimming pared 3 bases from V and 4 bases from J, leaving 13 bases between. This CDR3 is built from 14 residues. The CDR3 is CASSFVGARYEQYF. CDR3 nucleotide sequence: TGTGCCAGCAGTTTCGTAGGGGCGAGGTACGAGCAGTACTTC.

The rearrangement joins TRBV12-3 or TRBV12-4 to TRBJ1-5, with TRBD1 as a possible D gene (5 bases). The V end lost 6 bases, the J end lost 8 bases, and 14 bases lay between the germline ends. This CDR3 contains 13 residues. Here the CDR3 reads CASSLDTGEPQHF. CDR3 nucleotides: TGTGCCAGCAGCTTGGACACGGGGGAGCCCCAGCATTTT.

This chain uses TRBV20-1 with TRBJ1-1, with D unresolved. This CDR3 contains 13 residues. Per germline, CDR1 DFQATT and CDR2 SNEGSKA (reference sequence). Trimming stripped 3 bases from V and 7 bases from J, with 15 bases between. CDR3 amino acids: CSARSRGESEAFF. Here the CDR3 DNA reads TGCAGTGCTAGGTCCCGGGGAGAAAGTGAAGCTTTCTTT.

V and J are TRBV6-2 or TRBV6-3 and TRBJ1-1, with D possibly being TRBD1 (6 bases). Per germline, CDR1 MNHEY and CDR2 SVGEGT. The CDR3 extends over 15 amino acids. Trimming removed 6 bases at V and 0 bases at J, with 14 bases between. The CDR3 region has the DNA TGTGCCAGCAGACCTTCCGGACAGCTGAACACTGAAGCTTTCTTT. Its translation: CASRPSGQLNTEAFF.

This chain's CDR3 is CASGPSRGEGDTEAFF. Written as DNA, the CDR3 is TGTGCCAGCGGCCCATCGCGGGGGGAAGGGGATACTGAAGCTTTCTTT. The rearrangement uses TRBV12-3 or TRBV12-4 and TRBJ1-1, with D perhaps TRBD1 (5 bases). V shed 8 bases and J shed 5 bases, with 24 bases lying between them. This CDR3 has 16 amino acids.

The chain joins TRBV5-1 to TRBJ1-4, with 9 bases fitting TRBD1. The CDR3 runs to 17 residues. The germline V gene has CDR1 SGHRS and CDR2 YFSETQ. V trimming: 0 bases; J trimming: 10 bases; junction bases outside the gene matches: 13. This CDR3 is CASSLAAVGTGYGKLFF. Here the CDR3 DNA reads TGCGCCAGCAGCTTGGCTGCGGTGGGGACAGGGTACGGAAAACTGTTTTTT.

This clonotype was counted a few times. This rearrangement joins TRBV7-6 to TRBJ1-1; 9 bases fit TRBD1. The J segment lost 8 bases and the V segment lost 4 bases, leaving 8 bases of the junction unmatched. CDR1 SGHVS and CDR2 FNYEAQ come from the germline V gene. The CDR3 covers 14 residues. CDR3 sequence (DNA): TGTGCCAGCAGCTCCAACGGACAGGGGTTGGAAGCTTTCTTT. Protein: CASSSNGQGLEAFF.

This rearrangement joins TRBV5-5 to TRBJ2-7; 8 nucleotides align to TRBD1. V lost 6 bases, J lost 4 bases, and 12 bases stayed unmatched. The CDR3 contains 15 residues. Germline lookup yields CDR1 SGHKS and CDR2 YYEKEE (reference sequence). CDR3 sequence: CASTLGQGTLYEQYF. As DNA, the CDR3 is TGTGCCAGCACCCTTGGACAGGGAACTTTATACGAGCAGTACTTC.

About this clonotype itself: The conserved phenylalanine or tryptophan is not found at the CDR3 terminus, so this likely reflects a read error. The chain combines TRBV27 with TRBJ2-7, with D possibly being TRBD1 or TRBD2 (5 bases each). The CDR3 spans 14 residues. Trimming stripped 2 bases from V and 6 bases from J, with 14 bases between. Germline CDR1 is MNHEY and CDR2 is SMNVEV (reference sequence). The CDR3 loop is CASSLQGRYFEQYC. DNA for the CDR3: TGTGCCAGCAGTTTACAGGGACGCTATTTCGAGCAGTACTGC.

This clonotype has just a few counts. The chain links TRBV7-2 to TRBJ1-2, with 10 bases aligning to TRBD1. The V segment lost 5 bases and the J segment 0 bases; nucleotides outside the gene matches: 15. Germline CDR1 SGHTA, CDR2 FQGNSA. CDR3 length: 19 amino acids. CDR3 sequence: CASSPLPGQGFSANYGYTF. The CDR3 coding sequence is TGTGCCAGCAGCCCCTTACCGGGACAGGGGTTCTCAGCTAACTATGGCTACACCTTC.

The chain is built from TRBV5-1 and TRBJ2-5; D may correspond to TRBD1 or TRBD2 (5 bases each). The CDR3 sequence is 16 residues long. Trimming took off 0 bases at V and 9 bases at J, with 21 bases between the two ends. Per the germline V gene, CDR1 is SGHRS and CDR2 is YFSETQ. The CDR3 here is CASSLAPPGQRGAQYF. CDR3 DNA: TGCGCCAGCAGCTTGGCCCCTCCGGGGCAGAGAGGGGCCCAGTACTTC.

This clonotype was seen a few times. The chain uses TRBV7-2 and TRBJ2-7, with D possibly being TRBD2 (6 bases). Between the trimmed V and J ends, which lost 5 bases and 0 bases, there was a span of 20 bases. CDR3 length: 17 residues. Germline CDR1 reads SGHTA; CDR2 reads FQGNSA. The CDR3 DNA follows: TGTGCCAGCAGCCTTCCGACCGGGACTCCTAACTCCTACGAGCAGTACTTC. Its protein is CASSLPTGTPNSYEQYF.

This clonotype was recorded many times. This chain uses TRBV12-3 or TRBV12-4 with TRBJ2-4; 8 bases agree with TRBD1. This CDR3 has 13 amino acids. V was clipped by 6 bases and J by 9 bases; unmatched bases: 7. The CDR3: CASRLRTGPIQYF. For the CDR3, the DNA is TGTGCCAGCAGACTTAGGACAGGGCCCATTCAGTACTTC.

This clonotype came up a few times. The V gene is TRBV15, the J gene TRBJ2-7; no firm D call. The germline CDR1 and CDR2 sequences are LNHNV and YYDKDF (reference sequence). The ends were cut back, 0 bases at V and 11 bases at J, with 14 bases in the middle. This CDR3 has 13 amino acids. The CDR3 reads CATSRERDLAKYF. Written as DNA, the CDR3 is TGTGCCACCAGCAGAGAGAGAGATTTGGCGAAGTACTTC.

The V and J genes are TRBV12-3 or TRBV12-4 and TRBJ1-2; D perhaps matches TRBD1 (6 bases). V dropped 7 bases and J dropped 1 base, with 10 bases sitting between them. The CDR3 has 13 residues. The CDR3 DNA reads as TGTGCCAGCAAATCGGGACATAACTATGGCTACACCTTC. Translation: CASKSGHNYGYTF.

The V and J genes are TRBV7-9 and TRBJ2-5, with D possibly being TRBD2 (5 bases). V lost 3 bases to trimming and J lost 5 bases, with 19 bases between them. Per the germline V gene, CDR1 is SEHNR and CDR2 is FQNEAQ (reference sequence). This CDR3 region has 16 residues. The DNA of the CDR3 is TGTGCCAGCAGCTTTCCAGACCCCGGACTCGGGGAGACCCAGTACTTC. Translation: CASSFPDPGLGETQYF.

The table lists this clonotype with many counts. CDR3 region: CSVRSGQGAGETQYF. The CDR3 region has the DNA TGCAGCGTCCGATCCGGACAGGGGGCTGGAGAGACCCAGTACTTC. This chain connects TRBV29-1 to TRBJ2-5; 11 bases match TRBD1. The ends lost 6 bases at V and 4 bases at J; junction bases unmatched: 10. This CDR3 is built from 15 residues. Germline lookup yields CDR1 SQVTM and CDR2 ANQGSEA.

J is TRBJ2-1 and V is TRBV7-3; possibly TRBD2 for D (6 bases). The CDR3 runs to 15 residues. Per germline, CDR1 SGHTA and CDR2 FQGTGA. V lost 1 base, J lost 7 bases, and 14 bases lay in between. The CDR3 spells CASSLSGGTGNEQFF. The CDR3 bases are TGTGCCAGCAGCTTAAGTGGAGGGACGGGGAATGAGCAGTTCTTC.

The genes are TRBV28 and TRBJ2-5, with TRBD2 matching 12 bases. CDR1 and CDR2 from the germline V gene are MDHEN and SYDVKM. CDR3 size: 16 residues. V lost 2 bases and J lost 2; bases outside the gene matches: 3. The CDR3 reads CASSLRTSGNQETQYF. CDR3 nucleotide sequence: TGTGCCAGCAGTTTAAGGACTAGCGGGAATCAAGAGACCCAGTACTTC. Based on the CDR3 plus reference TRBV28 and TRBJ2-5, the full variable domain is DVKVTQSSRYLVKRTGEKVFLECVQDMDHENMFWYRQDPGLGLRLIYFSYDVKMKEKGDIPEGYSVSREKKERFSLILESASTNQTSMYLCASSLRTSGNQETQYFGPGTRLLVL.

The DNA for the CDR3 is TGTGCCAGCAGGCGAGGTTGGGATACGCAGTATTTT. Amino acid sequence: CASRRGWDTQYF. J is TRBJ2-3 and V is TRBV7-2, with D unclear. V lost 6 bases and J lost 6, with 10 bases in between. CDR3 length: 12 residues. The germline CDR1 and CDR2 sequences are SGHTA and FQGNSA.

Comment on this clonotype: A read error may explain this, as a much larger clone is one base away. V usage is TRBV7-3 and J usage is TRBJ2-3, with D tentatively TRBD1 (6 bases). The CDR3 has 15 amino acids. CDR1 and CDR2 (germline): SGHTA, FQGTGA. The CDR3 reads CANSSLGGEGDTQYF. The CDR3 DNA is TGTGCCAACAGCTCTCTTGGGGGCGAAGGAGATACGCAGTATTTT.

The J gene is TRBJ2-4, the V gene TRBV29-1, with 10 bases aligning to TRBD1. V dropped 5 bases and J dropped 7; count of bases not matched to a gene: 5. Germline CDR1 reads SQVTM; CDR2 reads ANQGSEA. This CDR3 is built from 13 residues. CDR3 sequence: CSVSGQGGNIQYF. The CDR3 nucleotides are TGCAGCGTTTCTGGACAGGGGGGGAACATTCAGTACTTC.

CDR3 protein: CASSELAGGPVDEQFF. The CDR3 DNA reads as TGTGCCAGCAGTGAATTAGCGGGGGGGCCAGTAGATGAGCAGTTCTTC. This chain links TRBV6-1 with TRBJ2-1, with TRBD2 matching over 11 bases. The CDR3 extends over 16 amino acids. Germline values: CDR1 MNHNS, CDR2 SASEGT. The V segment lost 2 bases and the J segment 8 bases; nucleotides outside the gene matches: 8.

This rearrangement joins TRBV7-9 to TRBJ2-1, with D unresolved. This CDR3 comprises 16 residues. Trimming removed 1 base at V and 6 bases at J, with 16 bases between. CDR1 and CDR2 from the germline V gene are SEHNR and FQNEAQ (reference sequence). This CDR3 reads CASSLGYEVWGNEQFF. The CDR3 coding sequence is TGTGCCAGCAGCTTAGGGTATGAGGTTTGGGGCAATGAGCAGTTCTTC.